A single T cell receptor beta chain is shown here with its context. Its antigen is not known. CDR1 is MNHEY and CDR2 is SVGEGT in the germline V gene. V gave up 3 bases and J gave up 6 bases, with 24 bases separating them. The CDR3 extends over 18 amino acids. Sequenced by immunoSEQ multiplex PCR; TCRdb stores in-frame clones only, minus some. The sample consists of 200,000 or so clones, over 70% of them appearing once. This sample is drawn from a study of T cell responses to AZD1222 COVID-19 vaccine. General study findings and limits: Only after the peak T cell response were repertoires sampled. Unmutated regions of variants are reportedly targeted by nearly half of spike-specific TCRs.

The sample in question was peripheral blood, obtained on day 0 of MenACWY control vaccination. The receptor was derived from an adult in good health. The chain uses TRBV6-2 or TRBV6-3 and TRBJ1-5; D is uncertain. The CDR3 sequence: CASSYGEGYRGKRQPQHF. The CDR3 region has the DNA TGTGCCAGCAGTTATGGGGAAGGTTATCGGGGAAAACGTCAGCCCCAGCATTTT.